This TCR beta chain was observed in a study of blood T cell repertoires in COVID-19. Study in general: Samples came from the United States, Italy and Spain, spanning acute and convalescent COVID-19. T cells, B-cell-depleted T cells, or PBMCs supplied cDNA or gDNA.

Trimming cost V 1 base and J 1 base; bases outside gene matches: 21. This CDR3 region has 22 residues. From germline, CDR1 is SGHRS and CDR2 YFSETQ. In the original analysis: Amplification of reference gene primers provided the estimated nucleated cell counts. Clones were read by immunoSEQ multiplex PCR, and TCRdb kept only the in-frame ones, dropping some. The DNA was the basis for D and trimming; V, J and clone size are from that table. Counted here are under 500,000 clones, about 89% occurring once; the ten biggest clones make up 4.3%. This chain joins TRBV5-1 and TRBJ2-5, with 11 nucleotides matching TRBD2. The sequenced material came from peripheral blood. The sequence was obtained from a woman in her 30s with acute or convalescent COVID-19. The CDR3 here is CASSLSLLRTSGLLGGQETQYF. As DNA, the CDR3 is TGCGCCAGCAGCTTGTCTTTGTTGCGGACTAGCGGGCTTCTAGGGGGCCAAGAGACCCAGTACTTC.